Below, 25 T cell receptor beta chains from the same sample are listed, as sequenced in a study of T cells in localized non-small cell lung cancer. TCRdb keeps only in-frame clones here, not all; method: immunoSEQ multiplex PCR. The data hold 30,000 to 35,000 clones, with 88% observed a single time. The sequences come from peripheral blood, collected before any cancer treatment. These receptors were collected from a woman between 35 and 70 years old with stage I lung adenocarcinoma.

This clone appeared a single time. The chain recombines TRBV9 with TRBJ2-1; a possible D gene is TRBD2 (6 bases). Germline V CDR1 and CDR2: SGDLS, YYNGEE. The CDR3 sequence is 15 residues long. Trimming took 5 bases from V and 0 from J, leaving 12 bases between them. The CDR3 nucleotides read TGTGCCAGCAGAGCCGGGACTGGCTCCTACAATGAGCAGTTCTTC. It translates to CASRAGTGSYNEQFF.

The chain couples TRBV7-7 to TRBJ2-2, with D possibly TRBD2 on 6 matching bases. The CDR3 covers 14 residues. Trimming removed 5 bases at V and 7 bases at J, with 14 bases between. Germline CDR1 is SSHAT and CDR2 is FNYEAQ (reference sequence). CDR3 amino acids: CASSLGPEGGELFF. CDR3 coding DNA: TGTGCCAGCAGCCTAGGCCCGGAGGGCGGGGAGCTGTTTTTT.

V is TRBV27 and J is TRBJ2-2; D is undetermined. Germline assignment: CDR1 MNHEY and CDR2 SMNVEV (reference sequence). The CDR3 length is 14 residues. Trimming stripped 4 bases from V and 5 bases from J, with 11 bases between. Here the CDR3 DNA reads TGTGCCAGCAGTTGGGGTTTGGGTACCGGGGAGCTGTTTTTT. Translating gives CASSWGLGTGELFF.

The chain couples TRBV7-9 to TRBJ1-1; D is unresolved. Germline V gives CDR1 SEHNR, CDR2 FQNEAQ (reference sequence). The CDR3 runs to 14 residues. Between the trimmed V and J ends, which lost 4 bases and 6 bases, there was a span of 15 bases. The CDR3 is CASSSFAGFPEAFF. The CDR3 bases are TGTGCCAGCAGCTCTTTTGCGGGTTTCCCTGAAGCTTTCTTT.

For this clone: One end of the junction does not line up with germline, which may come from a read error. V is TRBV7-7 and J is TRBJ2-1, with 11 bases identical to TRBD2. The CDR3 contains 15 residues. Germline values: CDR1 SSHAT, CDR2 FNYEAQ (reference sequence). The CDR3 sequence: CASSLGTSGGGEQFF. The CDR3 nucleotides are TGTGCTAGCAGCTTAGGAACTAGCGGGGGAGGTGAGCAGTTCTTC.

V is TRBV7-6 and J is TRBJ2-2; TRBD2 matches 11 bases. J gave up 5 bases and V 2 bases, and 16 bases lay outside the gene matches. There are 20 residues in the CDR3. Germline loops: CDR1 SGHVS, CDR2 FNYEAQ. Here the CDR3 DNA reads TGTGCCAGCAGCTTATTGGGCCCCACTAGCGGGGGCCTGGGAACCGGGGAGCTGTTTTTT. Protein sequence: CASSLLGPTSGGLGTGELFF.

The chain employs TRBV6-6 and TRBJ1-5; the D is unclear. V was shortened by 7 bases and J by 0 bases, with 7 bases between the two germline ends. CDR3 length equals 13 residues. Germline V CDR1 and CDR2: MNHNY, SVGAGI (reference sequence). CDR3 nucleotide sequence: TGTGCCAGCAAGGGCGATAGCAATCAGCCCCAGCATTTT. Translation gives CASKGDSNQPQHF.

The rearrangement uses TRBV4-3 and TRBJ1-2; no clear D. Trimming took 4 bases from V and 5 from J, leaving 17 bases between them. This CDR3 has 15 amino acids. CDR1 and CDR2 from the germline V gene are LGHNA and YSLEER. The CDR3 DNA sequence: TGCGCCAGCAGCCCGGGTTCCTTTGGGCCGTATGGCTACACCTTC. It encodes CASSPGSFGPYGYTF.

The V gene is TRBV6-1, the J gene TRBJ2-5; 7 nucleotides line up with TRBD1. The V and J ends lost 5 bases and 1 base, in that order; junction bases with no gene match: 7. The CDR3 extends over 15 amino acids. The germline V gene has CDR1 MNHNS and CDR2 SASEGT. CDR3 in amino acids: CASSNQQGRQETQYF. The CDR3 region has the DNA TGTGCCAGCAGTAACCAACAGGGGCGCCAAGAGACCCAGTACTTC.

This chain joins TRBV6-5 and TRBJ1-2; 9 positions agree with TRBD1. Germline CDR1 reads MNHEY; CDR2 reads SVGAGI. The CDR3 has 15 amino acids. The V and J ends lost 2 bases and 0 bases, in that order; junction bases with no gene match: 1. CDR3 DNA sequence: TGTGCCAGCAGTTACGGGACAGGGCCTAACTATGGCTACACCTTC. This translates into CASSYGTGPNYGYTF.

The rearrangement joins TRBV6-5 to TRBJ1-1; weak D call: TRBD1 (6 bases). Deletions cut 2 bases from V and 1 base from J, with 14 bases between. The CDR3 totals 16 residues. Germline assignment: CDR1 MNHEY and CDR2 SVGAGI. Here the CDR3 DNA reads TGTGCCAGCAGTTACGGATCGGGGGGCGAGAACACTGAAGCTTTCTTT. Its translation is CASSYGSGGENTEAFF.

The chain combines TRBV28 with TRBJ2-5; D could derive from TRBD1 or TRBD2 (6 bases each). Germline CDR1 is MDHEN and CDR2 is SYDVKM. The CDR3 has 14 residues. Trimming took off 3 bases at V and 7 bases at J, with 15 bases between the two ends. The CDR3 sequence is CASSLRGTPGTQYF. In DNA form, the CDR3 reads TGTGCCAGCAGTTTGCGCGGGACACCAGGGACCCAGTACTTC.

The rearrangement links TRBV27 to TRBJ2-3; 11 bases match TRBD1. Per germline, CDR1 MNHEY and CDR2 SMNVEV (reference sequence). Trimming removed 3 bases from V and 1 base from J; junction bases left unmatched: 3. The CDR3 is made up of 16 amino acids. This CDR3 reads CASSLRTGGRTDTQYF. The CDR3 region has the DNA TGTGCCAGCAGTTTGAGGACAGGGGGCCGCACAGATACGCAGTATTTT.

The chain carries TRBV6-6 and TRBJ1-2; 7 bases map to TRBD1. Germline CDR1 and CDR2: MNHNY and SVGAGI (reference sequence). The CDR3 totals 14 residues. The V gene end was trimmed by 6 bases and the J gene end by 3 bases; junction bases not matched to a gene: 7. The CDR3 DNA is TGTGCCAGCAGACCTACAGGGGTTTACTATGGCTACACCTTC. Translated, it gives CASRPTGVYYGYTF.

With regard to this clone: An end of the junction does not agree with germline; a read error may underlie this. The chain uses TRBV13 and TRBJ1-2, with D hard to call. Germline V lookup: CDR1 PRHDT, CDR2 FYEKMQ (reference sequence). The CDR3 extends over 12 amino acids. CDR3 amino acids: CAISLPDRATKF. The CDR3 region has the DNA TGTGCCATCAGCTTACCGGACCGAGCTACGAAGTTC.

This chain joins TRBV2 and TRBJ2-5; TRBD1 matches at 7 bases. Germline V gene data show CDR1 as SNHLY and CDR2 as FYNNEI. Trimming removed 6 bases from V and 3 bases from J; junction bases left unmatched: 1. This CDR3 contains 12 residues. CDR3 nucleotide sequence: TGTGCCAGCAGCACAGGGGAAGAGACCCAGTACTTC. It specifies CASSTGEETQYF.

This chain links TRBV4-3 with TRBJ1-1, with unresolved D. Trimming took 0 bases from V and 1 from J, leaving 6 bases between them. Germline V CDR1 and CDR2: LGHNA, YSLEER. This CDR3 is built from 14 residues. The CDR3 coding sequence is TGCGCCAGCAGCCAAGATCGGGGGAACACTGAAGCTTTCTTT. It yields the protein CASSQDRGNTEAFF.

This chain connects TRBV5-5 to TRBJ1-2; D is undetermined. The CDR3 has 14 residues. V was shortened by 5 bases and J by 4 bases, with 15 bases between the two germline ends. Looked up from germline, CDR1 is SGHKS and CDR2 is YYEKEE (reference sequence). The CDR3 DNA follows: TGTGCCAGCAGAACTACAGAATTTTTCTATGGCTACACCTTC. It translates to CASRTTEFFYGYTF.

The V gene is TRBV9, the J gene TRBJ2-1; D unclear. Germline-derived CDR1 and CDR2 are SGDLS and YYNGEE. Trimming cost V 3 bases and J 0 bases, with 7 bases left between them. This CDR3 region has 14 residues. The CDR3 region is CASSAYDSYNEQFF. CDR3 DNA sequence: TGTGCCAGCAGCGCCTATGACTCCTACAATGAGCAGTTCTTC. The whole variable domain, filled in from reference TRBV9 and TRBJ2-1, reads DSGVTQTPKHLITATGQRVTLRCSPRSGDLSVYWYQQSLDQGLQFLIQYYNGEERAKGNILERFSAQQFPDLHSELNLSSLELGDSALYFCASSAYDSYNEQFFGPGTRLTVL.

V gene TRBV5-1 combines with J gene TRBJ1-2, with D uncertain. The CDR3 is 13 residues long. V lost 2 bases and J 2 bases, leaving 7 bases between the germline ends. Germline V lookup: CDR1 SGHRS, CDR2 YFSETQ. The CDR3: CASSLPTNYGYTF. As DNA, the CDR3 is TGCGCCAGCAGCTTACCTACCAACTATGGCTACACCTTC.

This chain connects TRBV9 to TRBJ1-6; TRBD1 might be the D (5 bases). Deletions cut 2 bases from V and 7 bases from J, with 13 bases between. CDR3 length: 15 amino acids. Per the germline V gene, CDR1 is SGDLS and CDR2 is YYNGEE. This CDR3 reads CASSVGDTGNSPLHF. The CDR3 nucleotides are TGTGCCAGCAGCGTGGGGGATACAGGAAATTCACCCCTCCACTTT. The full variable domain, rest sourced from reference TRBV9 and TRBJ1-6, is DSGVTQTPKHLITATGQRVTLRCSPRSGDLSVYWYQQSLDQGLQFLIQYYNGEERAKGNILERFSAQQFPDLHSELNLSSLELGDSALYFCASSVGDTGNSPLHFGNGTRLTVT.

V and J are TRBV2 and TRBJ2-7; D is ambiguous. This CDR3 spans 10 amino acids. V gave up 2 bases and J gave up 10 bases, with 6 bases separating them. CDR1 and CDR2 (germline): SNHLY, FYNNEI. The CDR3 DNA reads TGTGCCAGCAGTGAATCTGTACAGTACTTC. It is translated as CASSESVQYF.

This chain uses TRBV4-3 with TRBJ2-7; a possible D gene is TRBD2 (6 bases). Germline V CDR1 and CDR2: LGHNA, YSLEER. Trimming removed 0 bases from V and 7 bases from J, with 13 bases in between. The CDR3 is made up of 14 amino acids. The CDR3 DNA follows: TGCGCCAGCAGCCAAGAGGAGGGGAGGAGGGAGCAGTACTTC. Protein sequence: CASSQEEGRREQYF.

The rearrangement links TRBV14 to TRBJ2-5; the D is unclear. Germline loops: CDR1 SGHDN, CDR2 FVKESK. Trimming took 0 bases from V and 4 from J, leaving 9 bases between them. The length of the CDR3 is 14 residues. This CDR3 is CASSQEQPAETQYF. The DNA for the CDR3 is TGTGCCAGCAGCCAAGAACAGCCAGCAGAGACCCAGTACTTC.

This chain links TRBV15 with TRBJ1-4, with D perhaps TRBD1 (5 bases). Between the trimmed V and J ends, which lost 3 bases and 0 bases, there was a span of 14 bases. The V gene's germline CDR1 is LNHNV and CDR2 YYDKDF (reference sequence). CDR3 size: 17 residues. CDR3 amino acids: CATSRGTRTSTNEKLFF. In DNA, the CDR3 is TGTGCCACCAGCAGGGGGACCCGGACCTCAACTAATGAAAAACTGTTTTTT.